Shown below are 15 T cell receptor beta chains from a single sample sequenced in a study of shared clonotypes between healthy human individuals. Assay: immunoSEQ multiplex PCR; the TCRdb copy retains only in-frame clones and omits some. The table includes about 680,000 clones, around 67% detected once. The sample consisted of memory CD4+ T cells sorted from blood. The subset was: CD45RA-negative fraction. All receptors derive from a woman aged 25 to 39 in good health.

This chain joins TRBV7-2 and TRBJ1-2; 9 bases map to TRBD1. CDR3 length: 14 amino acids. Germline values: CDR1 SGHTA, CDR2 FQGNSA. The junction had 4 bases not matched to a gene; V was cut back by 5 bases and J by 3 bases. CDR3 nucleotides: TGTGCCAGCAGCGGGCGGACAGGGGACTATGGCTACACCTTC. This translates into CASSGRTGDYGYTF.

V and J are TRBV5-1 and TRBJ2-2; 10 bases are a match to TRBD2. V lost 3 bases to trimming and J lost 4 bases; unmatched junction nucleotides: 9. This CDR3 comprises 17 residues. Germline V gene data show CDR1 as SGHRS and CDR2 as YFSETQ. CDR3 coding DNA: TGCGCCAGCAGCTCGGGACTAGCGATCGGCGTCACCGGGGAGCTGTTTTTT. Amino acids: CASSSGLAIGVTGELFF.

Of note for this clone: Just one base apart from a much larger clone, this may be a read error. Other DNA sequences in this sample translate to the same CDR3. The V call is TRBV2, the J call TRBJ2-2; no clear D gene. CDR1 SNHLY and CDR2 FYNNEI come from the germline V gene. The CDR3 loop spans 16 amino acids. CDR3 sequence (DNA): TGTGCCAGCAGTGAATTTGGTTTTGCGAACACTGGGGAGCTGTTTTTT. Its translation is CASSEFGFANTGELFF.

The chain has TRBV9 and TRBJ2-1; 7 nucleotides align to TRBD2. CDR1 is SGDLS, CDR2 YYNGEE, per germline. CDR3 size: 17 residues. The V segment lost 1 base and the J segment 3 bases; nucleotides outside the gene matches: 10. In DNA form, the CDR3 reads TGTGCCAGCAGCGTATCTCCTTCCGGGAGGCACTACAATGAGCAGTTCTTC. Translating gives CASSVSPSGRHYNEQFF.

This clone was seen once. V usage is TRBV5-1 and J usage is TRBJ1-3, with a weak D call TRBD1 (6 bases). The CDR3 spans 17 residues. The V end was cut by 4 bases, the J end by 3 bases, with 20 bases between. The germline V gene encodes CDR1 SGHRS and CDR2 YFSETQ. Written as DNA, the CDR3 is TGCGCCAGCAGCCCCCTCCTACGGGGGGCAGGTGGAAACACCATATATTTT. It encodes CASSPLLRGAGGNTIYF.

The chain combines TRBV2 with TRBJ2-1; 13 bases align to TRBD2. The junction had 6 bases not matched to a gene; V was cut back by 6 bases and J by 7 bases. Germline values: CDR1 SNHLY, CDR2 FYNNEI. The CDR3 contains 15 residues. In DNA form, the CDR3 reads TGTGCCAGCAGGCCGGGGACTAGCGGGACGAATGAGCAGTTCTTC. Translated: CASRPGTSGTNEQFF.

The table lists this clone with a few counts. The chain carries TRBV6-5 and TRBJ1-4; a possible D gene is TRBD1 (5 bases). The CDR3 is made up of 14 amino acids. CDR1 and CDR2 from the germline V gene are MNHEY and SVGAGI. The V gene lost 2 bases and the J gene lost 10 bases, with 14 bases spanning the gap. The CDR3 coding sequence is TGTGCCAGCAGTTACCGTATGGACGGGGGAAAACTGTTTTTT. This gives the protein CASSYRMDGGKLFF.

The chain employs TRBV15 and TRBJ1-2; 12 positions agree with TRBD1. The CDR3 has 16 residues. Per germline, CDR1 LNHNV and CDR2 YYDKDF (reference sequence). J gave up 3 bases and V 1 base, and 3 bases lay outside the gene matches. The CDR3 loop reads CATSRVGTGGDYGYTF. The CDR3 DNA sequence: TGTGCCACCAGCAGAGTCGGGACAGGGGGCGACTATGGCTACACCTTC.

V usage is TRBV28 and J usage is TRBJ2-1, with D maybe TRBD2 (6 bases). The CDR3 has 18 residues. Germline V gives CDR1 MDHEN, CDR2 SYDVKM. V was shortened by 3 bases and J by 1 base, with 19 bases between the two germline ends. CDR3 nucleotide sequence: TGTGCCAGCAGTTTCGAGGACTACCTAGACCTATCCTACAATGAGCAGTTCTTC. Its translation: CASSFEDYLDLSYNEQFF.

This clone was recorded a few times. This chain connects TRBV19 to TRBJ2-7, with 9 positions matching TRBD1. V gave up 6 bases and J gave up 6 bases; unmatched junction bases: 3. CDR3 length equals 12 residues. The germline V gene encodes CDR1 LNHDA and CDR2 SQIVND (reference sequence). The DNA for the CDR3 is TGTGCCAGTAGGGGGACAGGGCTCGAGCAGTACTTC. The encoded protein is CASRGTGLEQYF.

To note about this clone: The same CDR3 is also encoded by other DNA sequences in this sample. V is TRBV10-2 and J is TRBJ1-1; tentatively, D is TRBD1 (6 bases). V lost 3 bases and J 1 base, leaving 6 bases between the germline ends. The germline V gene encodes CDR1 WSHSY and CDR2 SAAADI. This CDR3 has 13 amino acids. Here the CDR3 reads CASSEQGNTEAFF. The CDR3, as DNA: TGCGCCAGCAGTGAACAGGGGAACACTGAAGCTTTCTTT.

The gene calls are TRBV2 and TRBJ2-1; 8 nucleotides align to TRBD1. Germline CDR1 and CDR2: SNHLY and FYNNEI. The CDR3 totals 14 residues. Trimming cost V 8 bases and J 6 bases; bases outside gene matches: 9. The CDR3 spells CASRRGLEINEQFF. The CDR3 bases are TGTGCCAGCCGCAGGGGGCTCGAAATCAATGAGCAGTTCTTC.

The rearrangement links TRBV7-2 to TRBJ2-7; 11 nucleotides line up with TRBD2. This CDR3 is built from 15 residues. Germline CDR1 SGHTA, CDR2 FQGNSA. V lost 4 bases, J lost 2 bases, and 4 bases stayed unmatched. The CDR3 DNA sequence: TGTGCCAGCAGCTCAAGACTAGCGGGACCCTACGAGCAGTACTTC. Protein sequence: CASSSRLAGPYEQYF.

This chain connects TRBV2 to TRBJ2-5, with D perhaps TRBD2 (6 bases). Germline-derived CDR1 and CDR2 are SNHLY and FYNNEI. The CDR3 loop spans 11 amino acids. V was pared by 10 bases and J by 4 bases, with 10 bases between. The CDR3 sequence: CATMGGETQYF. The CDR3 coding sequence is TGTGCCACCATGGGGGGAGAGACCCAGTACTTC. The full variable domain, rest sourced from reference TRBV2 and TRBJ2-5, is EPEVTQTPSHQVTQMGQEVILRCVPISNHLYFYWYRQILGQKVEFLVSFYNNEISEKSEIFDDQFSVERPDGSNFTLKIRSTKLEDSAMYFCATMGGETQYFGPGTRLLVL.

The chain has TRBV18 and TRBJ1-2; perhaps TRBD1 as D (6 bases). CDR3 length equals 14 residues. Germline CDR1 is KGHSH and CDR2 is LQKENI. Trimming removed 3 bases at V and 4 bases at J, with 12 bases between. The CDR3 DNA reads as TGTGCCAGCTCACCCCAGGGGATCGGCTATGGCTACACCTTC. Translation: CASSPQGIGYGYTF. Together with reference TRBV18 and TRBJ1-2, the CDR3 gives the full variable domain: NAGVMQNPRHLVRRRGQEARLRCSPMKGHSHVYWYRQLPEEGLKFMVYLQKENIIDESGMPKERFSAEFPKEGPSILRIQQVVRGDSAAYFCASSPQGIGYGYTFGSGTRLTVV.